The entry below gives a single T cell receptor (beta chain) sequence along with its context. Its antigen is as yet unknown. Other nucleotide sequences from this sample produce the same CDR3. The CDR3 length is 15 residues. The ends were cut back, 2 bases at V and 0 bases at J, with 6 bases in the middle. CDR1 and CDR2 (germline): SGDLS, YYNGEE. The sample originates from a study of monozygotic twins with cystic fibrosis. Libraries were prepared by immunoSEQ multiplex PCR; TCRdb keeps only in-frame clonotypes and omits some of them. The table shows over 30,000 clones, with 66% occurring only once. Whole-study findings and limits: Age, concordance and disease severity did not associate with shared CDR3 numbers.

The chain carries TRBV9 and TRBJ2-6, with a tentative D call TRBD2 (5 bases). The sample taken for sequencing was blood. The sequence derives from a girl aged 10 to 17 with cystic fibrosis. This CDR3 is CASSVGVSGANVLTF. CDR3 DNA sequence: TGTGCCAGCAGCGTCGGGGTCTCTGGGGCCAACGTCCTGACTTTC. The full variable domain, rest sourced from reference TRBV9 and TRBJ2-6, is DSGVTQTPKHLITATGQRVTLRCSPRSGDLSVYWYQQSLDQGLQFLIQYYNGEERAKGNILERFSAQQFPDLHSELNLSSLELGDSALYFCASSVGVSGANVLTFGAGSRLTVL.